A selection of T cell receptor beta chains follows, all from one sample in a study of cytomegalovirus exposure and HLA in healthy donors. The method was immunoSEQ multiplex PCR; TCRdb's version includes in-frame clones alone and lacks a portion of them. Of approximately 100,000 clones in the sample, roughly two thirds were seen once. Sample: PBMCs. These receptors were collected from a man aged 35 to 55 in good health and CMV-seronegative. Both conserved end residues are part of each CDR3. Fields, in order: clone size, CDR3 length, V gene, J gene, D gene, CDR3 DNA, CDR3 protein. The D gene is left open where the match is weak. Clone size appears in some rows only: once, few, many, or a class for an expanded clone.

abundance: .; len: 15; v_gene: TRBV4-2; j_gene: TRBJ2-1; d_gene: TRBD1; CDR3nt: TGTGCCAGCAGCCCACCCGGGACAGGGGAAAATGAGCAGTTCTTC; CDR3aa: CASSPPGTGENEQFF
abundance: .; len: 16; v_gene: TRBV4-3; j_gene: TRBJ1-1; d_gene: .; CDR3nt: TGCGCCAGCAGCCCAATGCCCAGCAGGGTGAACACTGAAGCTTTCTTT; CDR3aa: CASSPMPSRVNTEAFF
abundance: .; len: 14; v_gene: TRBV4-1; j_gene: TRBJ2-7; d_gene: TRBD1; CDR3nt: TGCGCCAGCAGCCAAACCCAGGGGGCCTACGAGCAGTACTTC; CDR3aa: CASSQTQGAYEQYF
abundance: .; len: 18; v_gene: TRBV11-2; j_gene: TRBJ1-6; d_gene: TRBD1; CDR3nt: TGTGCCAGCAGCTTAGCGGGGACAGGGGTGACCTATAATTCACCCCTCCACTTT; CDR3aa: CASSLAGTGVTYNSPLHF
abundance: .; len: 16; v_gene: TRBV4-2; j_gene: TRBJ1-1; d_gene: TRBD1; CDR3nt: TGTGCCAGCAGCCAAGAACCGGGACAGAAGAACACTGAAGCTTTCTTT; CDR3aa: CASSQEPGQKNTEAFF
abundance: .; len: 15; v_gene: TRBV4-2; j_gene: TRBJ1-4; d_gene: TRBD1; CDR3nt: TGTGCCAGCAGCCCCGGGACAGGGCGGGGTGAAAAACTGTTTTTT; CDR3aa: CASSPGTGRGEKLFF
abundance: .; len: 14; v_gene: TRBV10-1; j_gene: TRBJ1-5; d_gene: .; CDR3nt: TGCGCCTCCGAGAAGGGGGGGAGCAATCAGCCCCAGCATTTT; CDR3aa: CASEKGGSNQPQHF
abundance: .; len: 15; v_gene: TRBV5-1; j_gene: TRBJ1-6; d_gene: .; CDR3nt: TGCGCCAGCAGCTTGGCCCCCGGAGTAAATTCACCCCTCCACTTT; CDR3aa: CASSLAPGVNSPLHF
abundance: .; len: 16; v_gene: TRBV7-3; j_gene: TRBJ2-1; d_gene: TRBD2; CDR3nt: TGTGCCAGCAGCCCCAAATTAGCGGGGGGTGACAATGAGCAGTTCTTC; CDR3aa: CASSPKLAGGDNEQFF
abundance: few; len: 15; v_gene: TRBV2; j_gene: TRBJ1-5; d_gene: TRBD1; CDR3nt: TGTGCCAGCAGTCCGGGACAGGGGGGCAATCAGCCCCAGCATTTT; CDR3aa: CASSPGQGGNQPQHF
abundance: .; len: 15; v_gene: TRBV28; j_gene: TRBJ2-7; d_gene: .; CDR3nt: TGTGCCAGCAGTCGCCACCGGGACGGGGGATGGGAGCAGTACTTC; CDR3aa: CASSRHRDGGWEQYF
abundance: once; len: 21; v_gene: TRBV4-1; j_gene: TRBJ2-5; d_gene: TRBD2; CDR3nt: TGCGCCAGCAGCGGGGGATTATTACGACGGACTAGCGGGGGGCCGGAAGAGACCCAGTACTTC; CDR3aa: CASSGGLLRRTSGGPEETQYF
abundance: few; len: 15; v_gene: TRBV7-9; j_gene: TRBJ1-1; d_gene: .; CDR3nt: TGTGCCAGCAGTGGGTTGGGGGGGATTGAGAATGAAGCTTTCTTT; CDR3aa: CASSGLGGIENEAFF
abundance: .; len: 14; v_gene: TRBV6-5; j_gene: TRBJ2-1; d_gene: TRBD1; CDR3nt: TGTGCCAGCACCTTGACAGGGTCCGAGAATGAGCAGTTCTTC; CDR3aa: CASTLTGSENEQFF
abundance: .; len: 15; v_gene: TRBV11-2; j_gene: TRBJ1-3; d_gene: .; CDR3nt: TGTGCCAGCAGCCCGGCGGGAGGTGTTGGAAACACCATATATTTT; CDR3aa: CASSPAGGVGNTIYF
abundance: .; len: 14; v_gene: TRBV6-6; j_gene: TRBJ1-1; d_gene: .; CDR3nt: TGTGCCAGCAGGACACCGGGGGAAAGAACTGAAGCTTTCTTT; CDR3aa: CASRTPGERTEAFF
abundance: .; len: 15; v_gene: TRBV7-8; j_gene: TRBJ2-1; d_gene: .; CDR3nt: TGTGCCAGCAGCTTTGCCCTAGCTTACTACAATGAGCAGTTCTTC; CDR3aa: CASSFALAYYNEQFF
abundance: .; len: 13; v_gene: TRBV7-9; j_gene: TRBJ1-1; d_gene: .; CDR3nt: TGTGCCAGCAGCCGGAACCAGGACACTGAAGCTTTCTTT; CDR3aa: CASSRNQDTEAFF
abundance: .; len: 14; v_gene: TRBV10-3; j_gene: TRBJ1-2; d_gene: .; CDR3nt: TGTGCCGCCCACTCCCAGGGTTCTAGGTATGGCTACACCTTC; CDR3aa: CAAHSQGSRYGYTF
abundance: .; len: 18; v_gene: TRBV4-3; j_gene: TRBJ2-1; d_gene: .; CDR3nt: TGCGCCAGCAGCCAAGCCTCCGGGCTAGCCCCTTATTACAATGAGCAGTTCTTC; CDR3aa: CASSQASGLAPYYNEQFF
abundance: .; len: 16; v_gene: TRBV5-1; j_gene: TRBJ2-7; d_gene: .; CDR3nt: TGCGCCAGCAGCTTGTCAGGGGCCAGGAGCTCCTACGAGCAGTACTTC; CDR3aa: CASSLSGARSSYEQYF
abundance: few; len: 17; v_gene: TRBV10-3; j_gene: TRBJ2-6; d_gene: TRBD2; CDR3nt: TGTGCCATCAGTGGGACTAGCGGGGGCTCTGGGGCCAACGTCCTGACTTTC; CDR3aa: CAISGTSGGSGANVLTF
abundance: once; len: 12; v_gene: TRBV6-6; j_gene: TRBJ2-1; d_gene: .; CDR3nt: TGTGCCAGCAGCCCCGTAAGCGATGAGCAGTTCTTC; CDR3aa: CASSPVSDEQFF
abundance: .; len: 15; v_gene: TRBV13; j_gene: TRBJ2-2; d_gene: .; CDR3nt: TGTGCCAGCAGCCCAGGGAGGAAGGACACCGGGGAGCTGTTTTTT; CDR3aa: CASSPGRKDTGELFF
abundance: .; len: 11; v_gene: TRBV5-1; j_gene: TRBJ2-7; d_gene: .; CDR3nt: TGCGCCAGCAGCCTTAACTACGAGCAGTACTTC; CDR3aa: CASSLNYEQYF
abundance: few; len: 16; v_gene: TRBV5-4; j_gene: TRBJ1-2; d_gene: TRBD1; CDR3nt: TGTGCCAGCAGACCGCCGGGTACAGGGGGGAACTATGGCTACACCTTC; CDR3aa: CASRPPGTGGNYGYTF
abundance: few; len: 15; v_gene: TRBV4-2; j_gene: TRBJ1-5; d_gene: .; CDR3nt: TGTGCCAGCAGCCTAGATACACAGGAAAATCAGCCCCAGCATTTT; CDR3aa: CASSLDTQENQPQHF
abundance: .; len: 13; v_gene: TRBV6-5; j_gene: TRBJ1-2; d_gene: TRBD1; CDR3nt: TGTGCCAGCAGGCGCGGGACAGAATATGGCTACACCTTC; CDR3aa: CASRRGTEYGYTF
abundance: .; len: 15; v_gene: TRBV19; j_gene: TRBJ2-7; d_gene: .; CDR3nt: TGTGCCAGTAGTATTGGCAGGGACTTGTTCTACGAGCAGTACTTC; CDR3aa: CASSIGRDLFYEQYF
abundance: .; len: 14; v_gene: TRBV28; j_gene: TRBJ1-4; d_gene: .; CDR3nt: TGTGCCAGCAGGGAACAGGACCCTAATGAAAAACTGTTTTTT; CDR3aa: CASREQDPNEKLFF
abundance: .; len: 16; v_gene: TRBV7-8; j_gene: TRBJ1-1; d_gene: TRBD1; CDR3nt: TGTGCCAGCAGCTTAGGCGGCGGCAGGGGGCCTACTGAAGCTTTCTTT; CDR3aa: CASSLGGGRGPTEAFF
abundance: .; len: 15; v_gene: TRBV4-2; j_gene: TRBJ1-1; d_gene: TRBD1; CDR3nt: TGTGCCAGCAGCCAGAGGACAGGGGTGATCACTGAAGCTTTCTTT; CDR3aa: CASSQRTGVITEAFF
abundance: .; len: 13; v_gene: TRBV27; j_gene: TRBJ1-5; d_gene: .; CDR3nt: TGTGCCAGCAGCTTATTCCGGGATCAGCCCCAGCATTTT; CDR3aa: CASSLFRDQPQHF
abundance: .; len: 16; v_gene: TRBV5-4; j_gene: TRBJ2-7; d_gene: TRBD1; CDR3nt: TGTGCCAGCAGCTTGCCCTCCGCAGGGGGCACCTACGAGCAGTACTTC; CDR3aa: CASSLPSAGGTYEQYF
abundance: .; len: 15; v_gene: TRBV7-6; j_gene: TRBJ1-1; d_gene: TRBD1; CDR3nt: TGTGCCAGCAGCCAGGACAGGGGAATGAACACTGAAGCTTTCTTT; CDR3aa: CASSQDRGMNTEAFF
abundance: .; len: 16; v_gene: TRBV11-2; j_gene: TRBJ1-1; d_gene: TRBD1; CDR3nt: TGTGCCAGCAGCTTAGGAAGACAGGGATGGGGCACTGAAGCTTTCTTT; CDR3aa: CASSLGRQGWGTEAFF
abundance: .; len: 13; v_gene: TRBV15; j_gene: TRBJ1-1; d_gene: .; CDR3nt: TGTGCCACCAGCACCCGGGAGAACACTGAAGCTTTCTTT; CDR3aa: CATSTRENTEAFF
abundance: few; len: 11; v_gene: TRBV29-1; j_gene: TRBJ2-5; d_gene: .; CDR3nt: TGCAGCGGCCTAGAACAAGAGACCCAGTACTTC; CDR3aa: CSGLEQETQYF
abundance: .; len: 15; v_gene: TRBV23-1; j_gene: TRBJ1-4; d_gene: .; CDR3nt: TGCGCCAGCAGTCAACCGCAGGGAACTAATGAAAAACTGTTTTTT; CDR3aa: CASSQPQGTNEKLFF
abundance: .; len: 15; v_gene: TRBV27; j_gene: TRBJ2-3; d_gene: TRBD2; CDR3nt: TGTGCCAGCAGTCCTTGGGTTAGCGGGGCGGATACGCAGTATTTT; CDR3aa: CASSPWVSGADTQYF
abundance: few; len: 14; v_gene: TRBV5-6; j_gene: TRBJ2-7; d_gene: TRBD2; CDR3nt: TGTGCCAGCAGCCCGACGGGGGGGACCTACGAGCAGTACTTC; CDR3aa: CASSPTGGTYEQYF
abundance: .; len: 17; v_gene: TRBV7-9; j_gene: TRBJ1-2; d_gene: .; CDR3nt: TGTGCCAGCAGCTTAGGGGTGCCTACAGGGCCCCGTGGGGGCTACACCTTC; CDR3aa: CASSLGVPTGPRGGYTF
abundance: .; len: 14; v_gene: TRBV11-2; j_gene: TRBJ2-2; d_gene: TRBD2; CDR3nt: TGTGCCAGCAGCTTGGGACTATTCACCGGGGAGCTGTTTTTT; CDR3aa: CASSLGLFTGELFF
abundance: .; len: 15; v_gene: TRBV4-3; j_gene: TRBJ1-5; d_gene: TRBD1; CDR3nt: TGCGCCAGCAGCCCAGGGGGGCAGGATAATCAGCCCCAGCATTTT; CDR3aa: CASSPGGQDNQPQHF
abundance: .; len: 15; v_gene: TRBV7-9; j_gene: TRBJ1-5; d_gene: .; CDR3nt: TGTGCCAGCAGCCGTGGGGCCACGGGCAATCAGCCCCAGCATTTT; CDR3aa: CASSRGATGNQPQHF
abundance: .; len: 15; v_gene: TRBV19; j_gene: TRBJ2-2; d_gene: .; CDR3nt: TGTGCCAGTAGTAGGACAGCTTTGAACACCGGGGAGCTGTTTTTT; CDR3aa: CASSRTALNTGELFF
abundance: .; len: 15; v_gene: TRBV18; j_gene: TRBJ1-1; d_gene: .; CDR3nt: TGTGCCAGCTCACCACCAGGTCAGGCGAACACTGAAGCTTTCTTT; CDR3aa: CASSPPGQANTEAFF
abundance: .; len: 17; v_gene: TRBV27; j_gene: TRBJ2-2; d_gene: TRBD1; CDR3nt: TGTGCCAGCAGTTTATTATGGGACAGGGGGCCCACCGGGGAGCTGTTTTTT; CDR3aa: CASSLLWDRGPTGELFF
abundance: .; len: 15; v_gene: TRBV6-1; j_gene: TRBJ1-2; d_gene: .; CDR3nt: TGTGCCAGCACCGGGACTCAAATCGTCCACTATGGCTACACCTTC; CDR3aa: CASTGTQIVHYGYTF
abundance: .; len: 15; v_gene: TRBV2; j_gene: TRBJ2-3; d_gene: TRBD2; CDR3nt: TGTGCCAGCAGTGAACTAGCGGCTAGCACAGATACGCAGTATTTT; CDR3aa: CASSELAASTDTQYF
abundance: .; len: 14; v_gene: TRBV2; j_gene: TRBJ1-2; d_gene: TRBD1; CDR3nt: TGTGCCAGCAGTCCCGGGACAGGATCCTATGGCTACACCTTC; CDR3aa: CASSPGTGSYGYTF
abundance: medium-sized; len: 12; v_gene: TRBV29-1; j_gene: TRBJ1-1; d_gene: .; CDR3nt: TGCAGCGTCGGCACACAGGGAAATGAAGCTTTCTTT; CDR3aa: CSVGTQGNEAFF
abundance: .; len: 15; v_gene: TRBV5-1; j_gene: TRBJ1-2; d_gene: TRBD1; CDR3nt: TGCGCCAGCCGGGAGGTTCAGGGGGCAGAGTATGGCTACACCTTC; CDR3aa: CASREVQGAEYGYTF
abundance: .; len: 14; v_gene: TRBV6-6; j_gene: TRBJ2-7; d_gene: TRBD1; CDR3nt: TGTGCCAGCGCCTGGGGACAGAACTCCTACGAGCAGTACTTC; CDR3aa: CASAWGQNSYEQYF
abundance: .; len: 14; v_gene: TRBV7-8; j_gene: TRBJ2-5; d_gene: .; CDR3nt: TGTGCCAGCAGCCCTGGTGGCAGGGGAGAGACCCAGTACTTC; CDR3aa: CASSPGGRGETQYF
abundance: .; len: 13; v_gene: TRBV7-8; j_gene: TRBJ2-7; d_gene: TRBD2; CDR3nt: TGTGCCAGCAGATCCGGGACTACCTACGAGCAGTACTTC; CDR3aa: CASRSGTTYEQYF
abundance: .; len: 17; v_gene: TRBV4-3; j_gene: TRBJ1-2; d_gene: TRBD1; CDR3nt: TGCGCCAGCAGCCAAGAAGCACCCGGGACAGGGGCCTATGGCTACACCTTC; CDR3aa: CASSQEAPGTGAYGYTF
abundance: .; len: 13; v_gene: TRBV27; j_gene: TRBJ1-6; d_gene: TRBD1; CDR3nt: TGTGCCAGCAGCGACAGGGGCGTGTCACCCCTCCACTTT; CDR3aa: CASSDRGVSPLHF
abundance: .; len: 10; v_gene: TRBV6-5; j_gene: TRBJ1-1; d_gene: .; CDR3nt: TGTGCCAGCAGTCGGACTGAAGCTTTCTTT; CDR3aa: CASSRTEAFF
abundance: few; len: 17; v_gene: TRBV7-7; j_gene: TRBJ2-3; d_gene: .; CDR3nt: TGTGCTAGCAGCCTCAACCCTAGGGGGGGGCTTGCGAATACGCAGTATTTT; CDR3aa: CASSLNPRGGLANTQYF